This T cell receptor beta chain originates from a study of response to subunit inactivated influenza vaccine. Whole-study findings and limits: A suggestion made by the authors is that each seasonal influenza vaccination recruits few new T cells.

This clonotype was found many times. Its target is not known. Using its own MiXCR run on the RT-PCR reads, TCRdb lists one record per CDR3 protein. The sample includes hundreds of thousands of distinct CDR3 sequences, about 15% seen only once; the top ten take about 7.6%. Sequenced material: PBMCs from blood, taken around two weeks before vaccination. The receptor's source is a man in his fifties who received an inactivated influenza vaccine.

The CDR3 region has the DNA TGTGCCAGCAGTTACTCGACAGGTGCCGGGGAGCTGTTTTTT. Residues: CASSYSTGAGELFF. The chain links TRBV6-5 to TRBJ2-2; D perhaps matches TRBD1 (6 bases). CDR1 is MNHEY and CDR2 is SVGAGI in the germline V gene. CDR3 length: 14 residues. The ends were cut back, 0 bases at V and 6 bases at J, with 8 bases in the middle.